The 22 T cell receptor beta chains below were found in one sample sequenced in a study of T cells expressing NK-cell markers. Following a re-call of the 5' RACE reads, TCRdb has one entry per CDR3 protein and lacks DNA. The listing contains about 260,000 distinct CDR3 sequences. Sequencing used blood T cells: a sorted CD56 or NKG2C T cell subset, CD4+ or CD8+ T cells, or bulk PBMC T cells (not recorded which). The source is a woman aged 18-70 years in good health.

V gene TRBV19 combines with J gene TRBJ2-3; without DNA, the TCRdb call of TRBD2 cannot be checked. This CDR3 spans 16 amino acids. CDR1 is LNHDA and CDR2 is SQIVND in the germline V gene (reference sequence). The CDR3 loop reads CASRIAGGISADTQYF.

The chain couples TRBV7-2 to TRBJ2-1. CDR1 SGHTA and CDR2 FQGNSA come from the germline V gene. The CDR3 has 15 residues. The CDR3 region is CASSKTASSYNEQFF.

The chain couples TRBV7-2 to TRBJ1-4; TCRdb picks TRBD1, but there is no DNA to check that call. The length of the CDR3 is 14 residues. The germline V gene has CDR1 SGHTA and CDR2 FQGNSA. The chain's CDR3 is CASTRTAIDEKLFF.

This sequence joins TRBV6-1 and TRBJ2-1; lacking DNA, the TRBD1 call made by TCRdb goes unchecked. Germline assignment: CDR1 MNHNS and CDR2 SASEGT. The CDR3 is 16 residues long. The CDR3 reads CASRGQGKSSYNEQFF.

The chain carries TRBV24-1 and TRBJ2-3; the TRBD1 assignment by TCRdb is unverifiable without DNA. This CDR3 is 16 amino acids long. CDR1 is KGHDR and CDR2 is SFDVKD in the germline V gene. The CDR3 is CATSDHPSGGTDTQYF.

The V call is TRBV10-3, the J call TRBJ2-3; the TCRdb call, TRBD1, lacks DNA for checking. The CDR3 is made up of 16 amino acids. CDR1 and CDR2 (germline): ENHRY, SYGVKD. The CDR3 sequence is CAITTRDRGGTDTQYF.

This chain links TRBV12-3 or TRBV12-4 with TRBJ1-1. This CDR3 has 15 amino acids. The CDR3 sequence is CASSPQRTKNTEAFF.

The gene calls are TRBV3-1 and TRBJ1-3; without DNA, the TCRdb call of TRBD1 cannot be checked. In germline, CDR1 is LGHDT, CDR2 YNNKEL (reference sequence). There are 14 residues in the CDR3. This CDR3 is CASSQGALGNTIYF.

This sequence joins TRBV20-1 and TRBJ1-2. CDR3 size: 13 residues. Looked up from germline, CDR1 is DFQATT and CDR2 is SNEGSKA (reference sequence). CDR3 residues: CSARYSPWESYTF.

The genes are TRBV12-3 or TRBV12-4 and TRBJ2-5; TCRdb calls TRBD1, which cannot be checked without DNA. The CDR3 has 13 residues. CDR3 sequence: CASSSQAGETQYF.

This chain links TRBV29-1 with TRBJ2-7. CDR1 and CDR2 (germline): SQVTM, ANQGSEA. CDR3 size: 13 residues. CDR3 residues: CSVGWGSSREQYF.

The chain joins TRBV19 to TRBJ2-5; no DNA is available, so the TRBD1 call from TCRdb remains unchecked. Germline CDR1 LNHDA, CDR2 SQIVND (reference sequence). This CDR3 comprises 14 residues. CDR3 region: CASSLRDRRETQYF.

V usage is TRBV20-1 and J usage is TRBJ1-2; the TCRdb call, TRBD1, lacks DNA for checking. CDR3 length: 14 residues. Germline-derived CDR1 and CDR2 are DFQATT and SNEGSKA (reference sequence). The chain's CDR3 is CSATGTDANYGYTF.

The chain combines TRBV12-3 or TRBV12-4 with TRBJ2-7; TCRdb calls TRBD2, which cannot be checked without DNA. The CDR3 is 11 residues long. The CDR3 protein is CASTTKGPSVF.

The chain employs TRBV6-1 and TRBJ2-1; TCRdb selects TRBD2, and the lack of DNA leaves this call unchecked. The CDR3 is 18 residues long. Germline assignment: CDR1 MNHNS and CDR2 SASEGT. CDR3 protein: CASSPEGNLAGSYNEQFF.

The chain has TRBV7-9 and TRBJ2-3. The germline V gene has CDR1 SEHNR and CDR2 FQNEAQ (reference sequence). This CDR3 has 15 amino acids. CDR3 sequence reads: CASSLGWQTTDTQYF.

V gene TRBV5-1 combines with J gene TRBJ2-1; TCRdb's D call, TRBD1, is unchecked because there is no DNA. Germline CDR1 is SGHRS and CDR2 is YFSETQ. The CDR3 has 16 amino acids. The chain's CDR3 is CASSPHGGAEYNEQFF.

V usage is TRBV25-1 and J usage is TRBJ2-2; the D call from TCRdb, TRBD1, cannot be confirmed without DNA. CDR1 is MGHDK and CDR2 is SYGVNS in the germline V gene. This CDR3 contains 15 residues. The CDR3 sequence: CASKQGAANTGELFF. The whole variable domain, filled in from reference TRBV25-1 and TRBJ2-2, reads EADIYQTPRYLVIGTGKKITLECSQTMGHDKMYWYQQDPGMELHLIHYSYGVNSTEKGDLSSESTVSRIRTEHFPLTLESARPSHTSQYLCASKQGAANTGELFFGEGSRLTVL.

The chain uses TRBV20-1 and TRBJ1-6; without DNA, the TCRdb call of TRBD1 cannot be checked. Germline-derived CDR1 and CDR2 are DFQATT and SNEGSKA (reference sequence). The CDR3 loop spans 16 amino acids. The CDR3 loop is CSANGGGLSYNSPLHF.

The chain joins TRBV7-9 to TRBJ2-5. The CDR3 loop spans 16 amino acids. Germline V gene sequence: CDR1 SEHNR, CDR2 FQNEAQ (reference sequence). This CDR3 reads CASSLATSVNQETQYF. The whole variable domain, remainder taken from reference TRBV7-9 and TRBJ2-5, is DTGVSQNPRHKITKRGQNVTFRCDPISEHNRLYWYRQTLGQGPEFLTYFQNEAQLEKSRLLSDRFSAERPKGSFSTLEIQRTEQGDSAMYLCASSLATSVNQETQYFGPGTRLLVL.

The chain recombines TRBV19 with TRBJ2-6. Germline values: CDR1 LNHDA, CDR2 SQIVND (reference sequence). The CDR3 has 17 amino acids. The CDR3 region is CASTIGLTSPGANVLTF.

This chain uses TRBV11-2 with TRBJ2-7. The V gene's germline CDR1 is SGHAT and CDR2 FQNNGV. The CDR3 runs to 14 residues. The CDR3 reads CASSLGFSGYEQYF.